The 19 T cell receptor beta chains listed next were all sequenced from one sample in a study of blood T cell repertoires in COVID-19. Method: immunoSEQ multiplex PCR; TCRdb's copy keeps in-frame clones and lacks some. In the table there are approximately 330,000 clones, 80% to 90% of which are singletons. Sequenced sample: peripheral blood. These receptors originate from a man aged 25-45 years with COVID-19, enrolled during active disease.

The chain has TRBV5-4 and TRBJ1-2, with D tentatively TRBD1 (5 bases). Trimming stripped 0 bases from V and 2 bases from J, with 8 bases between. Germline V gives CDR1 SGHNT, CDR2 YYREEE (reference sequence). The CDR3 covers 14 residues. The CDR3 DNA sequence: TGTGCCAGCAGCTTGGGACAGCAAAACTATGGCTACACCTTC. Residues: CASSLGQQNYGYTF.

The J gene is TRBJ1-2, the V gene TRBV9; tentatively, D is TRBD1 (6 bases). This CDR3 comprises 16 residues. The germline V gene has CDR1 SGDLS and CDR2 YYNGEE. V was trimmed by 0 bases and J by 3 bases, leaving 15 bases between them. The CDR3 is CASSVASGDPYYGYTF. The CDR3 DNA reads TGTGCCAGCAGCGTAGCCTCAGGGGACCCCTACTATGGCTACACCTTC.

This clone was detected once. The chain joins TRBV6-2 or TRBV6-3 to TRBJ1-3, with D uncertain. Trimming cost V 2 bases and J 4 bases, with 9 bases left between them. In germline, CDR1 is MNHEY, CDR2 SVGEGT. The CDR3 sequence is 14 residues long. CDR3 DNA sequence: TGTGCCAGCAGTTACGTGATCAGGGGAAACACCATATATTTT. Protein sequence: CASSYVIRGNTIYF.

The chain recombines TRBV23-1 with TRBJ2-3; 9 bases match TRBD1. TRBV23-1 is given ORF status, its function remaining uncertain. The CDR3 runs 14 residues. The V segment lost 4 bases and the J segment 6 bases; nucleotides outside the gene matches: 5. CDR3 sequence: CASSPLQGADTQYF. In DNA form, the CDR3 reads TGCGCCAGCAGTCCGCTACAGGGGGCGGATACGCAGTATTTT.

This chain uses TRBV7-3 with TRBJ2-7, with TRBD2 matching over 7 bases. Per the germline V gene, CDR1 is SGHTA and CDR2 is FQGTGA. V trimming: 5 bases; J trimming: 0 bases; junction bases outside the gene matches: 7. The CDR3 is 15 residues long. The CDR3 nucleotides read TGTGCCAGCAGCCGGGAGTCTAGCGGCTCCTACGAGCAGTACTTC. This encodes CASSRESSGSYEQYF.

The count of this clone is one. The V call is TRBV24-1, the J call TRBJ2-3, with TRBD2 identical over 8 bases. Germline CDR1 is KGHDR and CDR2 is SFDVKD. The CDR3 runs to 17 residues. Trimming cost V 3 bases and J 4 bases; bases outside gene matches: 11. The CDR3 nucleotides are TGTGCCACCAGTGATCCCAATAGCGGGGTGTTGGCAGATACGCAGTATTTT. This sequence encodes CATSDPNSGVLADTQYF.

V is TRBV3-1 (or the pseudogene TRBV3-2) and J is TRBJ2-1, with 11 bases aligning to TRBD2. In germline, CDR1 is LGHDT, CDR2 YNNKEL (reference sequence). The CDR3 length is 17 residues. J was trimmed by 7 bases and V by 4 bases; bases with no gene match: 12. DNA for the CDR3: TGTGCCAGCAGCCTACTAGCGGGAGTGTGGGTTGGGAATGAGCAGTTCTTC. Protein sequence: CASSLLAGVWVGNEQFF.

The chain uses TRBV28 and TRBJ2-7, with TRBD2 matching over 11 bases. This CDR3 region has 15 residues. V gave up 5 bases and J gave up 2 bases; unmatched junction bases: 5. CDR1 and CDR2 from the germline V gene are MDHEN and SYDVKM. The DNA of the CDR3 is TGTGCCAGCAGTCCCCGGACTAGCGGGCCCTACGAGCAGTACTTC. This gives the protein CASSPRTSGPYEQYF.

This chain joins TRBV5-1 and TRBJ2-2; TRBD1 matches 7 bases. The CDR3 sequence is 15 residues long. The V gene end was trimmed by 5 bases and the J gene end by 5 bases; junction bases not matched to a gene: 9. Germline V gene sequence: CDR1 SGHRS, CDR2 YFSETQ. CDR3 DNA: TGCGCCAGCAGACCGACAGGGACAAGGACCGGGGAGCTGTTTTTT. It translates to CASRPTGTRTGELFF. The full variable domain, with the rest looked up from reference TRBV5-1 and TRBJ2-2, is KAGVTQTPRYLIKTRGQQVTLSCSPISGHRSVSWYQQTPGQGLQFLFEYFSETQRNKGNFPGRFSGRQFSNSRSEMNVSTLELGDSALYLCASRPTGTRTGELFFGEGSRLTVL.

V gene TRBV7-9 combines with J gene TRBJ2-2, with D perhaps TRBD2 (6 bases). V was pared by 0 bases and J by 3 bases, with 8 bases between. The germline gives CDR1 SEHNR, CDR2 FQNEAQ (reference sequence). The CDR3 runs to 15 residues. The DNA of the CDR3 is TGTGCCAGCAGCTTAGCGGGAGGACACACCGGGGAGCTGTTTTTT. Translation gives CASSLAGGHTGELFF.

DNA for the CDR3: TGTGCCAGCAGCTTAGCCCTCTATAATTCACCCCTCCACTTT. Protein sequence: CASSLALYNSPLHF. This sequence joins TRBV7-2 and TRBJ1-6; D is unclear. Trimming cost V 0 bases and J 3 bases, with 3 bases left between them. Germline-derived CDR1 and CDR2 are SGHTA and FQGNSA. The length of the CDR3 is 14 residues.

The DNA of the CDR3 is TGTGCCAGCAGTTACTCACAGGCGTACGAGCAGTACTTC. Translating gives CASSYSQAYEQYF. The rearrangement joins TRBV6-2 or TRBV6-3 to TRBJ2-7; perhaps TRBD1 as D (5 bases). The V and J ends lost 0 bases and 4 bases respectively, with 7 bases between them. CDR1 and CDR2 from the germline V gene are MNHEY and SVGEGT. The CDR3 loop spans 13 amino acids.

The chain uses TRBV15 and TRBJ1-1; possibly TRBD1 for D (6 bases). The V gene lost 1 base and the J gene lost 0 bases, with 27 bases spanning the gap. The CDR3 is made up of 21 amino acids. Germline loops: CDR1 LNHNV, CDR2 YYDKDF (reference sequence). As DNA, the CDR3 is TGTGCCACCAGCAGAGCATACGCAAAAGGGGGTCGGTCTTCCATGAACACTGAAGCTTTCTTT. It encodes CATSRAYAKGGRSSMNTEAFF.

This clone was detected only once. V is TRBV2 and J is TRBJ1-5; D remains ambiguous. CDR3 length equals 14 residues. Deletions cut 6 bases from V and 7 bases from J, with 16 bases between. Looked up from germline, CDR1 is SNHLY and CDR2 is FYNNEI. CDR3 amino acids: CASRDLSSGQPQHF. CDR3 bases: TGTGCCAGCAGGGATCTCTCTTCGGGGCAGCCCCAGCATTTT.

This clone occurred once. This chain links TRBV10-3 with TRBJ1-1; D unclear. The length of the CDR3 is 12 residues. Germline CDR1 reads ENHRY; CDR2 reads SYGVKD. Trimming stripped 3 bases from V and 1 base from J, with 3 bases between. CDR3 region: CAISEQNTEAFF. The DNA for the CDR3 is TGTGCCATCAGTGAACAGAACACTGAAGCTTTCTTT.

V gene TRBV3-1 (or the pseudogene TRBV3-2) combines with J gene TRBJ2-2; D unresolved. The CDR3 has 13 residues. V dropped 4 bases and J dropped 6 bases, with 9 bases sitting between them. Germline CDR1 LGHDT, CDR2 YNNKEL (reference sequence). CDR3 in amino acids: CASSRRVPGELFF. The DNA for the CDR3 is TGTGCCAGCAGCCGCCGGGTACCCGGGGAGCTGTTTTTT.

The rearrangement joins TRBV7-8 to TRBJ1-2; a weak D match, TRBD1 (5 bases). The CDR3 runs 14 residues. V dropped 1 base and J dropped 4 bases, with 10 bases sitting between them. Per germline, CDR1 SGHVS and CDR2 FQNEAQ. The CDR3 DNA reads as TGTGCCAGCAGCTTAGAAAGGGGTGGCTATGGCTACACCTTC. Translated, it gives CASSLERGGYGYTF.

This chain joins TRBV3-1 (or the pseudogene TRBV3-2) and TRBJ2-3; D ambiguous. CDR1 LGHDT and CDR2 YNNKEL come from the germline V gene (reference sequence). V shed 0 bases and J shed 0 bases, with 10 bases lying between them. The CDR3 is 16 amino acids. CDR3 region: CASSQEKCRSTDTQYF. Here the CDR3 DNA reads TGTGCCAGCAGCCAAGAAAAATGCAGGAGCACAGATACGCAGTATTTT.

This clone was counted once. V is TRBV2 and J is TRBJ2-5; D perhaps matches TRBD2 (5 bases). The V end lost 7 bases, the J end lost 1 base, and 10 bases lay between the germline ends. CDR1 is SNHLY and CDR2 is FYNNEI in the germline V gene. The CDR3 runs to 13 residues. The CDR3 region has the DNA TGTGCCAGCACGAGGACTCCCCAAGAGACCCAGTACTTC. Translating it yields CASTRTPQETQYF.